One sample yielded the 25 T cell receptor beta chains listed below, sequenced in a study of blood T cell repertoires in COVID-19. Some clones are missing from TCRdb's copy, which holds only in-frame ones; the method was immunoSEQ multiplex PCR. Of 97,000 or so clones in the sample, around 82% were seen once. The specimen sequenced was peripheral blood. All receptors come from a man between 65 and 85 years old with active or convalescent COVID-19.

The J gene is TRBJ1-2, the V gene TRBV27; 10 bases line up with TRBD1. The CDR3 extends over 15 amino acids. In germline, CDR1 is MNHEY, CDR2 SMNVEV (reference sequence). The J segment lost 5 bases and the V segment lost 4 bases, leaving 7 bases of the junction unmatched. CDR3 sequence reads: CASSSRDRGGYGYTF. The DNA for the CDR3 is TGTGCCAGCAGTTCCCGGGACAGGGGAGGGTATGGCTACACCTTC.

V usage is TRBV12-5 and J usage is TRBJ2-3, with 10 bases identical to TRBD2. The germline gives CDR1 LGHNT, CDR2 FRNRAP. This CDR3 spans 17 amino acids. V dropped 3 bases and J dropped 7; count of bases not matched to a gene: 13. The CDR3 here is CASGLAGGLFGLHTQYF. CDR3 in DNA: TGTGCTAGTGGTTTAGCGGGGGGGCTCTTTGGGTTACATACGCAGTATTTT.

The genes are TRBV5-1 and TRBJ1-1; D may be TRBD1 (6 bases). Per germline, CDR1 SGHRS and CDR2 YFSETQ. V lost 6 bases and J lost 0, with 9 bases in between. The CDR3 is 13 amino acids. Here the CDR3 DNA reads TGCGCCAGCAAGACAGGCATGAACACTGAAGCTTTCTTT. Residues: CASKTGMNTEAFF.

This chain links TRBV15 with TRBJ2-5, with D unresolved. CDR3 length: 13 amino acids. Trimming shortened V by 4 bases and J by 7 bases, and 13 bases separated the two germline ends. Germline CDR1 is LNHNV and CDR2 is YYDKDF (reference sequence). Here the CDR3 DNA reads TGTGCCACCAGCACCGTTAGCTTGGGGACCCAGTACTTC. It yields the protein CATSTVSLGTQYF.

This clone was seen just once. This chain joins TRBV7-9 and TRBJ1-3; 7 bases map to TRBD1. The CDR3 loop spans 14 amino acids. The ends lost 4 bases at V and 2 bases at J; junction bases unmatched: 2. Germline loops: CDR1 SEHNR, CDR2 FQNEAQ (reference sequence). This CDR3 is CASSSTGAGNTIYF. CDR3 DNA: TGTGCCAGCAGCTCCACAGGGGCTGGAAACACCATATATTTT.

The chain combines TRBV9 with TRBJ2-3, with TRBD2 matching 10 bases. The V gene end was trimmed by 0 bases and the J gene end by 4 bases; junction bases not matched to a gene: 8. The CDR3 totals 17 residues. Germline values: CDR1 SGDLS, CDR2 YYNGEE. The CDR3 loop is CASSVGVAGGIADTQYF. The DNA of the CDR3 is TGTGCCAGCAGCGTAGGTGTAGCGGGGGGAATAGCAGATACGCAGTATTTT.

The rearrangement uses TRBV18 and TRBJ1-1; D is undetermined. Germline values: CDR1 KGHSH, CDR2 LQKENI. The CDR3 totals 13 residues. V was shortened by 6 bases and J by 2 bases, with 10 bases between the two germline ends. In DNA, the CDR3 is TGTGCCAGCTCTTCGGGGAGCAACACTGAAGCTTTCTTT. It translates to CASSSGSNTEAFF.

This clone was detected only a few times. V is TRBV7-8 and J is TRBJ1-1; D not certain. This CDR3 has 13 residues. Looked up from germline, CDR1 is SGHVS and CDR2 is FQNEAQ. V lost 6 bases to trimming and J lost 0 bases, with 8 bases between them. The CDR3 loop reads CASSPNMNTEAFF. The DNA for the CDR3 is TGTGCCAGCAGTCCTAATATGAACACTGAAGCTTTCTTT.

The rearrangement links TRBV5-1 to TRBJ1-2; possibly TRBD1 for D (6 bases). Germline CDR1 reads SGHRS; CDR2 reads YFSETQ. V gave up 0 bases and J gave up 4 bases, with 13 bases separating them. The CDR3 totals 15 residues. The chain's CDR3 is CASSLEGGGGYGYTF. The CDR3 nucleotides are TGCGCCAGCAGCTTGGAAGGTGGGGGCGGCTATGGCTACACCTTC.

The J gene is TRBJ1-4, the V gene TRBV19; tentatively, D is TRBD1 (5 bases). Germline loops: CDR1 LNHDA, CDR2 SQIVND (reference sequence). This CDR3 is 15 amino acids long. V was clipped by 3 bases and J by 0 bases, with 8 bases between them. The CDR3, as DNA: TGTGCCAGTAGTATGACAGACGCAACTAATGAAAAACTGTTTTTT. The encoded protein is CASSMTDATNEKLFF.

The table lists this clone with a few counts. This chain uses TRBV5-4 with TRBJ2-7, with 11 positions matching TRBD1. The trim removed 4 bases at V and 2 bases at J, leaving 5 bases unmatched. The length of the CDR3 is 15 residues. Germline CDR1 and CDR2: SGHNT and YYREEE (reference sequence). Here the CDR3 reads CASSKGTGGTYEQYF. The CDR3 DNA reads TGTGCCAGCAGCAAGGGGACAGGGGGAACCTACGAGCAGTACTTC.

The J gene is TRBJ2-3, the V gene TRBV18, with a tentative D call TRBD1 (6 bases). The V end was cut by 4 bases, the J end by 0 bases, with 8 bases between. Germline CDR1 is KGHSH and CDR2 is LQKENI. The CDR3 is 14 residues long. The CDR3 DNA reads as TGTGCCAGCTCACAGGACAGAAGCACAGATACGCAGTATTTT. This gives the protein CASSQDRSTDTQYF.

The chain is built from TRBV27 and TRBJ1-3; TRBD1 is a possible D gene (6 bases). CDR3 length: 17 amino acids. Germline V CDR1 and CDR2: MNHEY, SMNVEV (reference sequence). The V end lost 3 bases, the J end lost 3 bases, and 18 bases lay between the germline ends. The CDR3 is CASSLGAVLVGGNTIYF. The CDR3 DNA is TGTGCCAGCAGTTTGGGGGCGGTACTTGTTGGTGGAAACACCATATATTTT.

This chain connects TRBV18 to TRBJ2-5, with 10 bases fitting TRBD2. Trimming at V came to 0 bases and at J to 1 base, leaving 2 bases not matched to a gene. CDR3 length: 16 amino acids. The germline gives CDR1 KGHSH, CDR2 LQKENI. The CDR3 nucleotides read TGTGCCAGCTCACCACCGGCTAGCGGGGGCCAAGAGACCCAGTACTTC. It yields the protein CASSPPASGGQETQYF.

In regard to this clone: The junction shows a germline mismatch at one end, possibly a read error. V and J are TRBV25-1 and TRBJ2-7; 12 bases line up with TRBD1. The germline V gene has CDR1 MGHDK and CDR2 SYGVNS. The CDR3 length is 17 residues. CDR3 region: CASRETGQGARSYEQYF. CDR3 bases: TGTGCCAGCCGTGAAACGGGACAGGGGGCGCGGTCCTACGAGCAGTACTTC.

The table lists this clone with a few counts. The chain is built from TRBV9 and TRBJ1-1; D perhaps matches TRBD1 (5 bases). CDR3 length: 15 amino acids. Germline loops: CDR1 SGDLS, CDR2 YYNGEE. Trimming removed 0 bases from V and 0 bases from J, with 9 bases in between. The CDR3 sequence is CASSVDSGLNTEAFF. In DNA form, the CDR3 reads TGTGCCAGCAGCGTAGATTCAGGGTTGAACACTGAAGCTTTCTTT.

This clone has a single count. The J gene is TRBJ2-3, the V gene TRBV5-1; D is possibly TRBD1 (5 bases). CDR1 and CDR2 (germline): SGHRS, YFSETQ. CDR3 size: 16 residues. Trimming removed 0 bases at V and 0 bases at J, with 11 bases between. The CDR3 DNA sequence: TGCGCCAGCAGCTTGGGACAGCAAACTAGCACAGATACGCAGTATTTT. Protein sequence: CASSLGQQTSTDTQYF.

The chain couples TRBV19 to TRBJ2-3; perhaps TRBD1 as D (5 bases). Per the germline V gene, CDR1 is LNHDA and CDR2 is SQIVND (reference sequence). V dropped 6 bases and J dropped 2 bases, with 18 bases sitting between them. The CDR3 runs 16 residues. CDR3 nucleotides: TGTGCCAGTAGCAAGGTTCAAGGGGCTCACACAGATACGCAGTATTTT. This gives the protein CASSKVQGAHTDTQYF.

V gene TRBV6-4 combines with J gene TRBJ1-2, with 8 positions matching TRBD1. The CDR3 is made up of 12 amino acids. Germline V gene lookup returns CDR1 MRHNA and CDR2 SNTAGT. V was pared by 8 bases and J by 8 bases, with 7 bases of the junction left unmatched. The CDR3 loop reads CASGDRDRGYTF. The CDR3 coding sequence is TGTGCCAGCGGCGACCGGGACAGGGGCTACACCTTC.

This chain links TRBV29-1 with TRBJ2-5; TRBD2 matches at 16 bases. The CDR3 runs to 15 residues. With V trimmed by 4 bases and J by 3 bases, 2 bases remained unmatched. Looked up from germline, CDR1 is SQVTM and CDR2 is ANQGSEA. The CDR3 region is CSVVGTSGGEETQYF. DNA of the CDR3: TGCAGCGTTGTTGGGACTAGCGGGGGGGAAGAGACCCAGTACTTC.

A few counts support this clone. The genes are TRBV5-5 and TRBJ1-1; D perhaps matches TRBD1 (5 bases). This CDR3 contains 15 residues. V dropped 2 bases and J dropped 4 bases, with 15 bases sitting between them. Germline values: CDR1 SGHKS, CDR2 YYEKEE (reference sequence). The DNA of the CDR3 is TGTGCCAGCAGCTTATCGTCGGGGGGTAGCACTGAAGCTTTCTTT. Residues: CASSLSSGGSTEAFF.

V and J are TRBV19 and TRBJ1-5; TRBD1 is a possible D gene (6 bases). V gave up 0 bases and J gave up 4 bases, with 19 bases separating them. Germline V gene sequence: CDR1 LNHDA, CDR2 SQIVND (reference sequence). The CDR3 consists of 18 residues. The CDR3 DNA reads as TGTGCCAGTAGTATAGATTTGTATGGTTGGACAGTAAATCAGCCCCAGCATTTT. As protein: CASSIDLYGWTVNQPQHF.

J is TRBJ2-6 and V is TRBV7-6, with 10 positions matching TRBD1. This CDR3 region has 17 residues. CDR1 is SGHVS, CDR2 FNYEAQ, per germline. V shed 5 bases, J shed 1 base, and the junction held 5 bases outside the gene matches. The CDR3 DNA follows: TGTGCCAGCAGCGAGGGACAGGGGAGGTCTGGGGCCAACGTCCTGACTTTC. Encoded protein: CASSEGQGRSGANVLTF.

The V call is TRBV7-8, the J call TRBJ1-1; 8 positions match TRBD1. From germline, CDR1 is SGHVS and CDR2 FQNEAQ. The ends lost 4 bases at V and 0 bases at J; junction bases unmatched: 4. The CDR3 extends over 15 amino acids. Here the CDR3 DNA reads TGTGCCAGCAGCTCCTTGGACAGGGTGAACACTGAAGCTTTCTTT. It translates to CASSSLDRVNTEAFF. Looking up the rest from reference TRBV7-8 and TRBJ1-1 gives the full variable domain: GAGVSQSPRYKVAKRGQDVALRCDPISGHVSLFWYQQALGQGPEFLTYFQNEAQLDKSGLPSDRFFAERPEGSVSTLKIQRTQQEDSAVYLCASSSLDRVNTEAFFGQGTRLTVV.

This chain uses TRBV29-1 with TRBJ2-3; TRBD1 is a possible D gene (6 bases). Germline CDR1 is SQVTM and CDR2 is ANQGSEA. Trimming shortened V by 3 bases and J by 3 bases, and 7 bases separated the two germline ends. The CDR3 has 12 amino acids. The CDR3 DNA reads TGCAGCGTTGACAGGGGAACAGATACGCAGTATTTT. This sequence encodes CSVDRGTDTQYF.